These 14 T cell receptor beta chains came from one sample sequenced in a study of early T cells in non-severe SARS-CoV-2 infection. TCRdb fed the 5' RACE reads into MiXCR, producing one record per CDR3 protein. Of roughly 56,000 distinct CDR3 sequences listed, over 9.5% are singletons. Sequenced: whole blood. All receptors come from an adult who was a healthcare worker with PCR-confirmed SARS-CoV-2 infection or an uninfected control (not recorded which).

This clonotype was seen at least ten times. The chain recombines TRBV7-2 with TRBJ2-2; TRBD2 matches 9 bases. This CDR3 has 15 residues. Germline values: CDR1 SGHTA, CDR2 FQGNSA. V gave up 4 bases and J gave up 6 bases; unmatched junction bases: 6. The CDR3 bases are TGTGCCAGCAGCTATAGCGGGAGAACTGCCGGGGAGCTGTTTTTT. Its protein product is CASSYSGRTAGELFF.

This clonotype is medium-sized in the sample. This chain links TRBV19 with TRBJ1-2; possibly TRBD1 for D (6 bases). Germline V CDR1 and CDR2: LNHDA, SQIVND (reference sequence). Between the trimmed V and J ends, which lost 7 bases and 6 bases, there was a span of 15 bases. The CDR3 has 13 residues. CDR3 in DNA: TGTGCCAGTACCGGACCGCAGGGGCATGGCTACACCTTC. Translation: CASTGPQGHGYTF.

This rearrangement joins TRBV11-3 to TRBJ1-6; D unresolved. CDR3 length: 14 amino acids. Germline loops: CDR1 SGHNT, CDR2 YENEEA. V lost 1 base and J lost 4, with 5 bases in between. DNA of the CDR3: TGTGCCAGCAGCTTAGCGGCGTATAATTCACCCCTCCACTTT. Translated, it gives CASSLAAYNSPLHF.

This clonotype was observed at least ten times. The chain employs TRBV7-9 and TRBJ1-2, with TRBD1 matching 8 bases. The germline gives CDR1 SEHNR, CDR2 FQNEAQ (reference sequence). The CDR3 consists of 12 residues. Trimming cost V 11 bases and J 8 bases; bases outside gene matches: 10. The CDR3 nucleotides are TGTGCCGGGGAGGACAGGGATAAAGGCTACACCTTC. Protein: CAGEDRDKGYTF.

The table lists this clonotype with many counts. The genes are TRBV7-8 and TRBJ2-7, with D possibly TRBD2 on 6 matching bases. Trimming left V 5 bases short and J 2 bases short, with 13 bases between. CDR3 length: 14 amino acids. CDR1 is SGHVS and CDR2 is FQNEAQ in the germline V gene. CDR3 sequence: CASSPGLKTYEQYF. CDR3 in DNA: TGTGCCAGCAGCCCGGGACTGAAGACCTACGAGCAGTACTTC.

The genes are TRBV7-8 and TRBJ2-3; no clear D. CDR1 is SGHVS, CDR2 FQNEAQ, per germline. The CDR3 runs to 15 residues. The germline V and J ends were trimmed by 5 bases and 3 bases, with 15 bases remaining between them. The CDR3 bases are TGTGCCAGCAGCACATCCGAAGGTCGGACAGATACGCAGTATTTT. Translation: CASSTSEGRTDTQYF.

This clonotype was seen repeatedly, ten times or more. This chain joins TRBV21-1 and TRBJ2-5; the table calls TRBD1, which could not be checked here. TRBV21-1 is a known pseudogene. This CDR3 spans 16 amino acids. The DNA for the CDR3 is TGTGCCAGCAGCGCCCGGGACCCCTTCGATCAAGAGACCCAGTACTTC. Protein: CASSARDPFDQETQYF.

The CDR3 protein is CASSLEGTRKYF. CDR3 DNA: TGTGCCAGCAGCTTAGAAGGGACTAGGAAGTACTTC. The genes are TRBV7-2 and TRBJ2-7; 8 nucleotides align to TRBD2. Trimming at V came to 1 base and at J to 11 bases, leaving 4 bases not matched to a gene. The CDR3 contains 12 residues. Germline assignment: CDR1 SGHTA and CDR2 FQGNSA.

In its sample, this clonotype was seen many times. The chain carries TRBV19 and TRBJ1-5; D gene uncertain. In germline, CDR1 is LNHDA, CDR2 SQIVND (reference sequence). V was cut by 4 bases and J by 0 bases, with 10 bases left in between. The CDR3 sequence is 15 residues long. In DNA, the CDR3 is TGTGCCAGTAGTAAGACAACCCATAGCAATCAGCCCCAGCATTTT. Translation: CASSKTTHSNQPQHF. The variable domain in full, with the rest retrieved from reference TRBV19 and TRBJ1-5, is DGGITQSPKYLFRKEGQNVTLSCEQNLNHDAMYWYRQDPGQGLRLIYYSQIVNDFQKGDIAEGYSVSREKKESFPLTVTSAQKNPTAFYLCASSKTTHSNQPQHFGDGTRLSIL.

This clonotype was seen at least ten times. The chain joins TRBV7-6 to TRBJ2-3; TRBD1 agrees at 7 bases. The J segment lost 3 bases and the V segment lost 5 bases, leaving 5 bases of the junction unmatched. The germline CDR1 and CDR2 sequences are SGHVS and FNYEAQ. This CDR3 is built from 14 residues. The CDR3 DNA reads as TGTGCCAGCAGCCTAAGACAGGGTACAGATACGCAGTATTTT. Protein product: CASSLRQGTDTQYF.

This clonotype has ten or more counts. This rearrangement joins TRBV7-9 to TRBJ2-1; tentative D call: TRBD1 (6 bases). Germline V lookup: CDR1 SEHNR, CDR2 FQNEAQ (reference sequence). The CDR3 contains 12 residues. Trimming took 5 bases from V and 15 from J, leaving 17 bases between them. The CDR3 region has the DNA TGTGCCAGCAGCGACAGGAGCACAGAGTCGTTCTTC. Protein: CASSDRSTESFF.

This clonotype has just a few counts. The J gene is TRBJ1-2, the V gene TRBV12-3 or TRBV12-4; no reliable D call. This CDR3 is built from 13 residues. V lost 1 base and J lost 6, with 9 bases in between. In DNA form, the CDR3 reads TGTGCCAGCAGTTTAGGAGGGCTCAATGGCTACACCTTC. This encodes CASSLGGLNGYTF.

This clonotype was recorded at least ten times. The chain employs TRBV5-6 and TRBJ2-2; TRBD1 matches at 7 bases. V was pared by 6 bases and J by 5 bases, with 13 bases of the junction left unmatched. The CDR3 is 16 residues long. CDR1 and CDR2 (germline): SGHDT, YYEEEE. CDR3 DNA sequence: TGTGCCAGCACCCCCCTAGGAACAGGGGTGACCGGGGAGCTGTTTTTT. Translation gives CASTPLGTGVTGELFF.

The V gene is TRBV7-9, the J gene TRBJ1-3; D call uncertain. Trimming pared 5 bases from V and 0 bases from J, leaving 2 bases between. Germline-derived CDR1 and CDR2 are SEHNR and FQNEAQ (reference sequence). The CDR3 covers 12 residues. The CDR3 DNA reads TGTGCCAGCAGCCCCTCTGGAAACACCATATATTTT. The encoded protein is CASSPSGNTIYF. Full variable domain (rest looked up from reference TRBV7-9 and TRBJ1-3): DTGVSQNPRHKITKRGQNVTFRCDPISEHNRLYWYRQTLGQGPEFLTYFQNEAQLEKSRLLSDRFSAERPKGSFSTLEIQRTEQGDSAMYLCASSPSGNTIYFGEGSWLTVV.